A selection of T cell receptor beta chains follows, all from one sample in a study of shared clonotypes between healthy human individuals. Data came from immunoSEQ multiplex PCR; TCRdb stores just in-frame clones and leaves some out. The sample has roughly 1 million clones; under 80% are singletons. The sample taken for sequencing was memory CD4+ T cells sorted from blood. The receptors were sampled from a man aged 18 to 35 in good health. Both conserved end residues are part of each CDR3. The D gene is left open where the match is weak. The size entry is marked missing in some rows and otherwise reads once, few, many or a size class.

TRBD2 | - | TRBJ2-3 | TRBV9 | TGTGCCAGCAGCTCCCGGACTAGCGGGTTCACAGATACGCAGTATTTT | CASSSRTSGFTDTQYF
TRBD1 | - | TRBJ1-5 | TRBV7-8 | TGTGCCAGCAGCTCCCAGGTCAGGGGGAATCAGCCCCAGCATTTT | CASSSQVRGNQPQHF
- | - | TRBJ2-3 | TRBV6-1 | TGTGCCAGCAGTGGAACAGTCCGGGATACGCAGTATTTT | CASSGTVRDTQYF
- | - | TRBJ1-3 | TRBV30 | TGTGCCTGGAGGCCCGACAGGCTGACTGGAAACACCATATATTTT | CAWRPDRLTGNTIYF
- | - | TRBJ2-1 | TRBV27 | TGTGCCAGCAGTCCTCGGGGACCCTACAATGAGCAGTTCTTC | CASSPRGPYNEQFF
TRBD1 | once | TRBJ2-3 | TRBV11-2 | TGTGCCAGCAGCTCGAGGACAGGGGGCATCACAGATACGCAGTATTTT | CASSSRTGGITDTQYF
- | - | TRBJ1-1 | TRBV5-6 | TGTGCCAGCAGCTTGGCCGGGAGACAGAACACTGAAGCTTTCTTT | CASSLAGRQNTEAFF
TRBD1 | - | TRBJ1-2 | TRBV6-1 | TGTGCCAGCAGGGGACAGGGGGCGGTAGATGGCTACACCTTC | CASRGQGAVDGYTF
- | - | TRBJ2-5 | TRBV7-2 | TGTGCCAGCAGCTATGGGACGGGCCAAGAGACCCAGTACTTC | CASSYGTGQETQYF
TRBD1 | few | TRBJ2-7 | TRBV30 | TGTGCCTGGACCAGCAGGGGGAACGAGCAGTACTTC | CAWTSRGNEQYF
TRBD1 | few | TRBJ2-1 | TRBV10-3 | TGTGCCATCAATACGGGACAGGGTGGGGATGAGCAGTTCTTC | CAINTGQGGDEQFF
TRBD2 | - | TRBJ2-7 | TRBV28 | TGTGCTTCAACGGTGGTAGCGGGGACCTACGAGCAGTACTTC | CASTVVAGTYEQYF
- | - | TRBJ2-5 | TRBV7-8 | TGTGCCAGCAGCTTAGAACTGACCCAGTACTTC | CASSLELTQYF
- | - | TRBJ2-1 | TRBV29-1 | TGCAGCGTGACCACTGACGGACGCCCCTACAATGAGCGGTTCTTC | CSVTTDGRPYNERFF
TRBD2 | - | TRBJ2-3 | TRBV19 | TGTGCCAGTAAGCGGCGGGAGAGTAGCACAGATACGCAGTATTTT | CASKRRESSTDTQYF
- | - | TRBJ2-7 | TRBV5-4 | TGTGCCTGGACTCATACTTCCTCCTACGAGCAGTACTTC | CAWTHTSSYEQYF
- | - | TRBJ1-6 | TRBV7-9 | TGTGCCAGCAGCGCCGACGGTGTATCACCCCTCCACTTT | CASSADGVSPLHF
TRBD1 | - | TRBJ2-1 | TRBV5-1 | TGCGCCAGCAGCTTGGCCCAGGGGGCTACGGGTAATGAGCAGTTCTTC | CASSLAQGATGNEQFF
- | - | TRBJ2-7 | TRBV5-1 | TGCGCCAGCAGCTTGGGTAGGGACCTCGGCTCCTACGAGCAGTACTTC | CASSLGRDLGSYEQYF
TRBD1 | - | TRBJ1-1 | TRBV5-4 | TGTGCCAGCAGCGCGACAGGGACCCCCACTGAAGCTTTCTTT | CASSATGTPTEAFF
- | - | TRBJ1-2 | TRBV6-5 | TGTGCCAGCATCTCAGGAGTTACCCCCTATGGCTACACCTTC | CASISGVTPYGYTF
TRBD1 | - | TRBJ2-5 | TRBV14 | TGTGCCAGCAGCCAACCGGGACAGGGGGATTTCCAGTACTTC | CASSQPGQGDFQYF
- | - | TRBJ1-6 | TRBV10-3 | TGTGCCATCAGTGAGTCCTTAACCTTATCCCCCCTCCACTTT | CAISESLTLSPLHF
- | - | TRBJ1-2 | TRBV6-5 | TGTGCCAGCAGTTACAGCCGGGACAACTATGGCTACACCTTC | CASSYSRDNYGYTF
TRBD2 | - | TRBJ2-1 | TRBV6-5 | TGTGCCAGCAGTTACGGGACTAGCGGGGGGGCCCAGCAGTTCTTC | CASSYGTSGGAQQFF
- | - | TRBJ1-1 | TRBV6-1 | TGTGCCAGCAACGGGGGCGGCTTGGCTTTCTTT | CASNGGGLAFF
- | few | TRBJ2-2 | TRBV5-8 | TGTGCCAGCAGCTTCTTCACAGTCAACACCGGGGAGCTGTTTTTT | CASSFFTVNTGELFF
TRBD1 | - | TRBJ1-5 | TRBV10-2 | TGCGCCAGCAGTGAGACAGGGGGTGGAAATCAGCCCCAGCATTTT | CASSETGGGNQPQHF
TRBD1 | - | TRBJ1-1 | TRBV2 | TGTGCCAGCAGTGAAGCGGACAGGCGGAACACTGAAGCTTTCTTT | CASSEADRRNTEAFF
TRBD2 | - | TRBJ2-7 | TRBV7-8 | TGTGCCAGCAGCTTACAAGCGGGAGTCGAGCAGTACTTC | CASSLQAGVEQYF
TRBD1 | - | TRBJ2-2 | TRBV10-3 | TGTGCCATCACGACAGGGCCTCAGAACACCGGGGAGCTGTTTTTT | CAITTGPQNTGELFF
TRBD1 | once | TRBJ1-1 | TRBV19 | TGTGCCAGTAGTATAGTATGGACAGGGAACACTGAAGCTTTCTTT | CASSIVWTGNTEAFF
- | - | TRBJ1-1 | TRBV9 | TGTGCCAGCAGCGTAGCCAAGGGAGGGGCAAGGGCTTTCTTT | CASSVAKGGARAFF
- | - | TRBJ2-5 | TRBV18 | TGTGCCAGCTCAGGGGCAGGGCCTCAAGAGACCCAGTACTTC | CASSGAGPQETQYF
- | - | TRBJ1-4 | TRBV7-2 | TGTGCCAGCAAACTAGGTTCGGGGGAAAAACTGTTTTTT | CASKLGSGEKLFF
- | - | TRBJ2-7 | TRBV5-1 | TGCGCCAGCAGCTTGACCGGCAGTACCTACGAGCAGTACTTC | CASSLTGSTYEQYF
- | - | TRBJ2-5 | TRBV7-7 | TGTGCTAGCAGCTTTGGGCAGGGGGGAGAGACCCAGTACTTC | CASSFGQGGETQYF
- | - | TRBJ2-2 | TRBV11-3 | TGTGCCAGCAGCTTAGTAGGGACTAACACCGGGGAGCTGTTTTTT | CASSLVGTNTGELFF
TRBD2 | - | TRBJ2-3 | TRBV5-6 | TGTGCCAGCAGTCCGCTAGCGGGAGACACAGATACGCAGTATTTT | CASSPLAGDTDTQYF
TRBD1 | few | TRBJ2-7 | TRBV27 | TGTGCCAGCAGTACGCGACAGGGTTTCCGCTACGAGCAGTACTTC | CASSTRQGFRYEQYF
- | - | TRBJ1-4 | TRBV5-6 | TGTGCCAGCAGCTTACGGGGCCCCCGGCGTGAAAAACTGTTTTTT | CASSLRGPRREKLFF
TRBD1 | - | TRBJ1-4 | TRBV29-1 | TGCAGCGTTTCGGGACAGCCTAATGAAAAACTGTTTTTT | CSVSGQPNEKLFF
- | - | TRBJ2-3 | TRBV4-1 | TGCGCCAGCAGCCAAGATCCAGCGGCTAGCACAGATACGCAGTATTTT | CASSQDPAASTDTQYF
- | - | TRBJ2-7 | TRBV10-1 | TGCGCCAGCAGTGACGGGGGGCGGTACGAGCAGTACTTC | CASSDGGRYEQYF
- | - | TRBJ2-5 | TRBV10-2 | TGCGCCAGCAGTGAGTCACCAGATCAAGAGACCCAGTACTTC | CASSESPDQETQYF
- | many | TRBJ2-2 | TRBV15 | TGTGCCACCAGCAGAGATCGGGGCGTCCCGGGGCCCACCGGGGAGCTGTTTTTT | CATSRDRGVPGPTGELFF
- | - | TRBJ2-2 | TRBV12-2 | TGTGCAAGTCGCATACAGAGCACCGGGGAGCTGTTTTTT | CASRIQSTGELFF
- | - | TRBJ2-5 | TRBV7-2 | TGTGCCAGCAGCTTAGTGGCGTCTAGCCGGGAGACCCAGTACTTC | CASSLVASSRETQYF
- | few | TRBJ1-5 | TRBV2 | TGTGCCAGCAGTGTTGTGGGAGCCCAGCATTTT | CASSVVGAQHF
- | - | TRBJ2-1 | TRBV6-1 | TGTGCCAGCAGTGAAAATTTTGTAATTAGTAAGCAGTTCTTC | CASSENFVISKQFF
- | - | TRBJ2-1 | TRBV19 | TGTGCCAGTACTCCAACGGAGGGCGCACAATCCTACAATGAGCAGTTCTTC | CASTPTEGAQSYNEQFF
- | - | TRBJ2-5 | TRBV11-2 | TGTGCCAGCAGCACTGGGCGCATGGAGACCCAGTACTTC | CASSTGRMETQYF
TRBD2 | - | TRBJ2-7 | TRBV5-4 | TGTGCCAGCAGCCAGTGGACTAGCCCCGAGCAGTACTTC | CASSQWTSPEQYF
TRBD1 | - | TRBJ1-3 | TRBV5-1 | TGCGCCAGCAGCCGGATTGGACAGGCAAGCTCTGGAAACACCATATATTTT | CASSRIGQASSGNTIYF
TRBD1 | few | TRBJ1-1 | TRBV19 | TGTGCCAGTAGTACTCTTGGACAGGGCTCTGAAGCTTTCTTT | CASSTLGQGSEAFF
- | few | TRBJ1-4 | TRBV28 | TGTGCCAGCAGTTTCGGACCGCGGGGAGAAAAACTGTTTTTT | CASSFGPRGEKLFF